One sample yielded the 17 T cell receptor beta chains listed below, sequenced in a study of human T cells and chemical hapten exposure (dated by TCRdb to the early 2020s). The sample's time point label, in plain terms: patch test 2, 6 weeks after DPC sensitization. Sample treatment or condition, as interpreted from the label and publication: therapeutic diphenylcyclopropenone sensitization with weekly scalp DPC. The library relied on RACE. TCRdb names NextSeq 500 as the instrument used. In TCRdb, the public reads were trimmed at Q25 with fastp and aligned with MiXCR, with productive beta chains retained. CDR3 protein duplicates are merged, each entry listing the most common genes and DNA. This sample has about 82,000 distinct CDR3 sequences in its table, and 10% of those were observed once. The ten biggest clones cover 4.5% to 5% of the sample. Specimen: whole blood, collected in connection with sensitization to the hapten diphenylcyclopropenone (DPC). The receptors here all came from a woman between 50 and 59 years old with alopecia areata. Some clones in this sample may be carry-over from other donors' samples.

This clonotype has ten or more counts. The CDR3, as DNA: TGTGCCAGCTCACCGCCCGGACAGGGGCTGCATTTT. Protein product: CASSPPGQGLHF. This sequence joins TRBV18 and TRBJ1-5, with 9 bases matching TRBD1. This CDR3 is 12 amino acids long. Trimming at V came to 3 bases and at J to 15 bases, leaving 6 bases not matched to a gene. Germline-derived CDR1 and CDR2 are KGHSH and LQKENI.

For the CDR3, the DNA is TGCGCCAGCAGCTTGGTGGGCCTGAGAGCTGAAGCTTTCTTT. This translates into CASSLVGLRAEAFF. The chain links TRBV5-1 to TRBJ1-1; D gene ambiguous. Germline V gene data show CDR1 as SGHRS and CDR2 as YFSETQ. This CDR3 is built from 14 residues. Deletions cut 0 bases from V and 6 bases from J, with 12 bases between. Based on the CDR3 plus reference TRBV5-1 and TRBJ1-1, the full variable domain is KAGVTQTPRYLIKTRGQQVTLSCSPISGHRSVSWYQQTPGQGLQFLFEYFSETQRNKGNFPGRFSGRQFSNSRSEMNVSTLELGDSALYLCASSLVGLRAEAFFGQGTRLTVV.

This chain links TRBV29-1 with TRBJ2-1, with 8 bases fitting TRBD2. Germline CDR1 and CDR2: SQVTM and ANQGSEA. The V gene end was trimmed by 1 base and the J gene end by 7 bases; junction bases not matched to a gene: 15. The CDR3 runs to 17 residues. The CDR3 reads CSVEVSSGSPRGNEQFF. DNA of the CDR3: TGCAGCGTTGAAGTGTCTAGCGGGTCCCCAAGGGGGAATGAGCAGTTCTTC.

The chain is built from TRBV7-2 and TRBJ1-1; no reliable D call. V was cut by 0 bases and J by 5 bases, with 4 bases left in between. This CDR3 has 12 residues. Germline assignment: CDR1 SGHTA and CDR2 FQGNSA. CDR3 in DNA: TGTGCCAGCAGCTTAGCGGTAACTGAAGCTTTCTTT. Its protein is CASSLAVTEAFF.

This clonotype was observed a few times. V usage is TRBV29-1 and J usage is TRBJ2-7; D possibly corresponds to TRBD1 (6 bases). The V gene lost 5 bases and the J gene lost 1 base, with 15 bases spanning the gap. CDR1 is SQVTM, CDR2 ANQGSEA, per germline. The CDR3 consists of 14 residues. CDR3 amino acids: CSVIHQGSSYEQYF. CDR3 nucleotides: TGCAGCGTTATTCATCAGGGGTCATCCTACGAGCAGTACTTC.

The chain employs TRBV7-2 and TRBJ2-5; D is ambiguous. CDR1 and CDR2 (germline): SGHTA, FQGNSA. The CDR3 is made up of 15 amino acids. Trimming stripped 0 bases from V and 1 base from J, with 9 bases between. The chain's CDR3 is CASSLALHIQETQYF. The CDR3 nucleotides are TGTGCCAGCAGCTTAGCGCTCCATATCCAAGAGACCCAGTACTTC.

In this sample, this clonotype turned up a few times. The chain is built from TRBV7-7 and TRBJ2-1, with TRBD2 as a possible D gene (6 bases). Trimming cost V 2 bases and J 0 bases, with 14 bases left between them. This CDR3 contains 17 residues. CDR1 is SSHAT and CDR2 is FNYEAQ in the germline V gene (reference sequence). The CDR3 reads CASSLLSGKSSYNEQFF. The DNA for the CDR3 is TGTGCCAGCAGCTTACTTAGCGGAAAGAGCTCCTACAATGAGCAGTTCTTC.

The J gene is TRBJ2-7, the V gene TRBV5-1, with 12 bases matching TRBD2. This CDR3 contains 16 residues. The germline V gene encodes CDR1 SGHRS and CDR2 YFSETQ. J gave up 3 bases and V 0 bases, and 4 bases lay outside the gene matches. This chain's CDR3 is CASSLAASGRGYEQYF. The CDR3 DNA reads TGCGCCAGCAGCTTGGCGGCTAGCGGGAGGGGCTACGAGCAGTACTTC.

This clonotype was found many times. This chain connects TRBV12-3 or TRBV12-4 to TRBJ2-1; TRBD1 might be the D (5 bases). Trimming pared 5 bases from V and 1 base from J, leaving 9 bases between. The CDR3 extends over 14 amino acids. As DNA, the CDR3 is TGTGCCAGCAGTCTTCAGGGTTCCTACAATGAGCAGTTCTTC. Protein: CASSLQGSYNEQFF.

This clonotype was found a few times. The chain has TRBV18 and TRBJ2-7, with TRBD1 matching 9 bases. J was trimmed by 6 bases and V by 2 bases; bases with no gene match: 5. The germline CDR1 and CDR2 sequences are KGHSH and LQKENI. The CDR3 runs 14 residues. The CDR3 is CASSPTGTGIEQYF. In DNA, the CDR3 is TGTGCCAGCTCACCAACCGGGACAGGGATCGAGCAGTACTTC.

In this sample, this clonotype turned up a few times. This rearrangement joins TRBV19 to TRBJ2-1, with 7 bases aligning to TRBD2. The CDR3 sequence is 15 residues long. Per germline, CDR1 LNHDA and CDR2 SQIVND (reference sequence). The ends lost 3 bases at V and 4 bases at J; junction bases unmatched: 6. The CDR3 is CASSIALAEYNEQFF. DNA for the CDR3: TGTGCCAGTAGTATTGCCCTAGCGGAGTACAATGAGCAGTTCTTC.

In this sample, this clonotype turned up many times. CDR3 nucleotides: TGCAGTGCTAGAATTAGCGGAACTCAGCCCCAGCATTTT. Residues: CSARISGTQPQHF. V gene TRBV20-1 combines with J gene TRBJ1-5; no firm D call. Between the trimmed V and J ends, which lost 2 bases and 6 bases, there was a span of 11 bases. This CDR3 has 13 residues. Germline V lookup: CDR1 DFQATT, CDR2 SNEGSKA (reference sequence).

In regard to this clonotype: A much bigger clone sits one base away, suggesting this may be a read error. J is TRBJ2-3 and V is TRBV7-6; 9 positions agree with TRBD2. V was pared by 5 bases and J by 2 bases, with 8 bases of the junction left unmatched. Germline V gene lookup returns CDR1 SGHVS and CDR2 FNYEAQ. This CDR3 contains 16 residues. CDR3 loop: CASSLSSGISTDTQYF. The CDR3 DNA reads TGTGCCAGCAGCCTATCTAGCGGGATTTCCACAGATACGCAGTATTTT.

V usage is TRBV14 and J usage is TRBJ2-7; 7 positions agree with TRBD2. Germline V lookup: CDR1 SGHDN, CDR2 FVKESK. Trimming at V came to 0 bases and at J to 12 bases, leaving 8 bases not matched to a gene. CDR3 length: 13 amino acids. CDR3 protein: CASSQDRRETGYF. The CDR3 region has the DNA TGTGCCAGCAGCCAAGATCGGCGGGAGACCGGGTACTTC.

The rearrangement uses TRBV28 and TRBJ2-2; D not resolved. The CDR3 runs to 12 residues. The germline V gene has CDR1 MDHEN and CDR2 SYDVKM. V was clipped by 2 bases and J by 6 bases, with 4 bases between them. The CDR3 nucleotides are TGTGCCAGCAGTTTAAGCGCCGGGGAGCTGTTTTTT. Amino acids: CASSLSAGELFF.

Only a few counts were recorded for this clonotype. This chain links TRBV4-2 with TRBJ2-2; weak D call: TRBD2 (6 bases). CDR3 length: 16 amino acids. V lost 1 base to trimming and J lost 4 bases, with 13 bases between them. The germline V gene encodes CDR1 LGHNA and CDR2 YNFKEQ. The CDR3 DNA sequence: TGTGCCAGCAGCCAAGTCGCCGGGACTCCCACCGGGGAGCTGTTTTTT. This translates into CASSQVAGTPTGELFF.

This clonotype was seen more than once but under ten times. This chain joins TRBV6-5 and TRBJ1-3, with no clear D. The CDR3 is 15 residues long. V lost 4 bases and J lost 4, with 14 bases in between. The germline gives CDR1 MNHEY, CDR2 SVGAGI. CDR3 sequence reads: CASSSNRLFGNTIYF. In nucleotides, the CDR3 is TGTGCCAGCAGTTCGAATCGACTTTTCGGAAACACCATATATTTT.